Sequencing of this TCR beta chain was carried out in a study of cytomegalovirus exposure and HLA in healthy donors. Study-wide results and caveats: The authors reported that TCR beta sequences could predict HLA-A and HLA-B alleles. These predictions were accurate for most subjects in the first cohort. A later analysis, which compared TCR beta chains of equal frequency, found the HLA-associated ones more clonally expanded. By HLA locus, TCR association rates varied in a later analysis, with DRB1 showing the most and HLA-C the fewest.

This PCR relied on a set of 60 Vbeta primers and 13 Jbeta primers. The method was immunoSEQ multiplex PCR; TCRdb's version includes in-frame clones alone and lacks a portion of them. The table lists more than 95,000 clones. As for this clone: Its target is unknown.

V dropped 7 bases and J dropped 2 bases, with 13 bases sitting between them. The CDR3 is 14 residues long. Germline V lookup: CDR1 MDHEN, CDR2 SYDVKM. J is TRBJ2-3 and V is TRBV28; D is ambiguous. The TCR originated in a man aged 25-45 years in good health and CMV-seronegative. Source material: PBMCs. The CDR3 region is CASIWRSNTDTQYF. In DNA form, the CDR3 reads TGTGCCAGCATATGGCGGAGTAACACAGATACGCAGTATTTT.